These 21 T cell receptor beta chains were all obtained from the same sample, sequenced in a study of memory CD4+ T cells and cytomegalovirus serostatus. The sort gate was single viable CD3+CD4+CD8-CD45RO+ cells for memory CD4+ T cells. Assay used: immunoSEQ multiplex PCR; TCRdb lists only in-frame clones, some missing. The sample yields about 45,000 clones, approximately 82% seen once. The sequenced sample was memory CD4+ T cells from blood. The receptors stem from an adult in good health and CMV-seronegative.

The chain carries TRBV2 and TRBJ2-7; D remains unclear. Germline V gene data show CDR1 as SNHLY and CDR2 as FYNNEI. The CDR3 length is 13 residues. Trimming took 2 bases from V and 4 from J, leaving 9 bases between them. Written as DNA, the CDR3 is TGTGCCAGCAGTGAATCGCAAGAGTACGAGCAGTACTTC. Translation gives CASSESQEYEQYF. Together with reference TRBV2 and TRBJ2-7, the CDR3 gives the full variable domain: EPEVTQTPSHQVTQMGQEVILRCVPISNHLYFYWYRQILGQKVEFLVSFYNNEISEKSEIFDDQFSVERPDGSNFTLKIRSTKLEDSAMYFCASSESQEYEQYFGPGTRLTVT.

The chain recombines TRBV29-1 with TRBJ2-4; maybe TRBD1 (5 bases). Per the germline V gene, CDR1 is SQVTM and CDR2 is ANQGSEA. V lost 0 bases to trimming and J lost 4 bases, with 10 bases between them. The CDR3 extends over 14 amino acids. This chain's CDR3 is CSVEDQGTKNIQYF. In DNA form, the CDR3 reads TGCAGCGTTGAAGATCAGGGCACGAAAAACATTCAGTACTTC.

This chain joins TRBV7-8 and TRBJ2-1; D is possibly TRBD1 (5 bases). V lost 0 bases to trimming and J lost 10 bases, with 13 bases between them. Germline values: CDR1 SGHVS, CDR2 FQNEAQ. This CDR3 has 14 residues. The CDR3 region has the DNA TGTGCCAGCAGCTTAGCATCTGACAGAGGCGAGCAGTTCTTC. Translating it yields CASSLASDRGEQFF.

V is TRBV2 and J is TRBJ2-2; D may be TRBD1 or TRBD2 (6 bases each). V was cut by 7 bases and J by 2 bases, with 11 bases left in between. In germline, CDR1 is SNHLY, CDR2 FYNNEI. The CDR3 length is 14 residues. CDR3 nucleotides: TGTGCCAGCATTGTCGGGGGCAACACCGGGGAGCTGTTTTTT. Translated, it gives CASIVGGNTGELFF.

The chain joins TRBV2 to TRBJ1-5; D ambiguous. Looked up from germline, CDR1 is SNHLY and CDR2 is FYNNEI. The CDR3 is 14 residues long. V lost 5 bases and J 3 bases, leaving 11 bases between the germline ends. Here the CDR3 reads CASSPRALNQPQHF. The CDR3 DNA is TGTGCCAGCAGTCCAAGGGCCCTCAATCAGCCCCAGCATTTT.

This clone came up a few times. The chain combines TRBV5-4 with TRBJ2-5; TRBD2 might be the D (6 bases). Trimming left V 5 bases short and J 1 base short, with 18 bases between. Germline V lookup: CDR1 SGHNT, CDR2 YYREEE (reference sequence). The CDR3 is 16 residues long. Here the CDR3 DNA reads TGTGCCAGCAGACCTGCGGGACTGGGGCCCCAAGAGACCCAGTACTTC. This translates into CASRPAGLGPQETQYF.

The chain uses TRBV7-3 and TRBJ2-3; possibly TRBD1 or TRBD2 for D (5 bases each). The V gene's germline CDR1 is SGHTA and CDR2 FQGTGA. The V gene lost 3 bases and the J gene lost 4 bases, with 11 bases spanning the gap. CDR3 length equals 14 residues. CDR3 in amino acids: CASSFGAIPDTQYF. Written as DNA, the CDR3 is TGTGCCAGCAGCTTCGGGGCTATTCCAGATACGCAGTATTTT.

This sequence joins TRBV20-1 and TRBJ2-7; D is perhaps TRBD2 (6 bases). From germline, CDR1 is DFQATT and CDR2 SNEGSKA (reference sequence). V was shortened by 4 bases and J by 6 bases, with 7 bases between the two germline ends. The CDR3 has 10 amino acids. The CDR3 bases are TGCAGTGCTATGGAGGGCGAGCAGTACTTC. Its translation is CSAMEGEQYF.

This clone was detected only a few times. This rearrangement joins TRBV18 to TRBJ2-1, with TRBD1 matching over 7 bases. This CDR3 contains 15 residues. J lost 6 bases, V lost 4 bases, and 9 bases had no gene match. Germline CDR1 is KGHSH and CDR2 is LQKENI. The CDR3 nucleotides are TGTGCCAGCTCACGCTCAACAGGGGATCTCAATGAGCAGTTCTTC. Translation: CASSRSTGDLNEQFF.

The V and J genes are TRBV11-2 and TRBJ2-2; tentative D call: TRBD1 (6 bases). The germline V gene has CDR1 SGHAT and CDR2 FQNNGV. V shed 4 bases and J shed 7 bases, with 19 bases lying between them. CDR3 length: 16 amino acids. The CDR3 region has the DNA TGTGCCAGCAGCTACGGGACACCTCTTACAGGCGGGGAGCTGTTTTTT. Its protein is CASSYGTPLTGGELFF.

J is TRBJ2-3 and V is TRBV4-1, with a possible D match to TRBD2 (6 bases). The CDR3 is made up of 16 amino acids. CDR1 and CDR2 from the germline V gene are MGHRA and YSYEKL. V was pared by 4 bases and J by 1 base, with 15 bases between. The CDR3 DNA reads as TGCGCCAGCAGCCGCCCCCGGGGCGGGGGCACAGATACGCAGTATTTT. This gives the protein CASSRPRGGGTDTQYF.

This chain uses TRBV5-1 with TRBJ2-3; 9 bases are shared with TRBD2. This CDR3 is 17 amino acids long. Unmatched junction bases numbered 9, after V lost 0 bases and J lost 4 bases. Germline assignment: CDR1 SGHRS and CDR2 YFSETQ. CDR3 in DNA: TGCGCCAGCAGCTTGGCTGGTAGCGGGGGCCTCGCAGATACGCAGTATTTT. Its protein product is CASSLAGSGGLADTQYF.

The rearrangement joins TRBV11-3 to TRBJ1-1, with D maybe TRBD1 (5 bases). CDR1 is SGHNT and CDR2 is YENEEA in the germline V gene. This CDR3 contains 15 residues. Trimming stripped 5 bases from V and 1 base from J, with 14 bases between. DNA of the CDR3: TGTGCCAGCAGCCCGATGGCAGGGAGGAACACTGAAGCTTTCTTT. Its translation: CASSPMAGRNTEAFF. Together with reference TRBV11-3 and TRBJ1-1, the CDR3 gives the full variable domain: EAGVVQSPRYKIIEKKQPVAFWCNPISGHNTLYWYLQNLGQGPELLIRYENEEAVDDSQLPKDRFSAERLKGVDSTLKIQPAELGDSAVYLCASSPMAGRNTEAFFGQGTRLTVV.

The genes are TRBV6-1 and TRBJ2-7; D tentatively fits TRBD1 or TRBD2 (7 bases each). V was cut by 4 bases and J by 9 bases, with 16 bases left in between. Germline assignment: CDR1 MNHNS and CDR2 SASEGT. This CDR3 has 13 residues. The CDR3 DNA reads TGTGCCAGCAGTGCAGACAGGGAGGGGGGGCAGTACTTC. The encoded protein is CASSADREGGQYF.

This sequence joins TRBV11-3 and TRBJ2-3; TRBD2 agrees at 7 bases. The V gene end was trimmed by 2 bases and the J gene end by 1 base; junction bases not matched to a gene: 0. Germline-derived CDR1 and CDR2 are SGHNT and YENEEA. The CDR3 spans 14 residues. CDR3 sequence reads: CASSLTSGTDTQYF. CDR3 DNA: TGTGCCAGCAGCTTAACTAGCGGCACAGATACGCAGTATTTT.

The V call is TRBV5-6, the J call TRBJ1-2; 12 nucleotides match TRBD1. This CDR3 region has 15 residues. Unmatched junction bases numbered 5, after V lost 1 base and J lost 7 bases. Germline CDR1 SGHDT, CDR2 YYEEEE. CDR3: CASSLPGQGAIGYTF. CDR3 DNA: TGTGCCAGCAGCTTGCCGGGACAGGGGGCGATTGGCTACACCTTC.

The V call is TRBV5-1, the J call TRBJ2-3; possibly TRBD2 for D (5 bases). The CDR3 extends over 15 amino acids. The germline V and J ends were trimmed by 1 base and 3 bases, with 12 bases remaining between them. Per the germline V gene, CDR1 is SGHRS and CDR2 is YFSETQ. The CDR3 is CASSLMTLDTDTQYF. In DNA form, the CDR3 reads TGCGCCAGCAGCTTGATGACACTAGATACAGATACGCAGTATTTT.

The chain combines TRBV10-1 with TRBJ2-3, with D perhaps matching TRBD1 (5 bases). This CDR3 is built from 14 residues. V was clipped by 5 bases and J by 5 bases, with 14 bases between them. CDR1 is WNHNN and CDR2 is SYGVQD in the germline V gene (reference sequence). The CDR3 loop reads CASSPKGAKDTQYF. The CDR3 coding sequence is TGCGCCAGCAGTCCGAAAGGGGCTAAAGATACGCAGTATTTT.

A few counts support this clone. V gene TRBV2 combines with J gene TRBJ1-6; no clear D. Deletions cut 5 bases from V and 0 bases from J, with 8 bases between. CDR3 length: 15 amino acids. Germline V gives CDR1 SNHLY, CDR2 FYNNEI. The CDR3 is CASSLPFSYNSPLHF. The CDR3 DNA reads as TGTGCCAGCAGTTTACCGTTCTCCTATAATTCACCCCTCCACTTT.

The V and J genes are TRBV28 and TRBJ1-2; D is unclear. Germline lookup yields CDR1 MDHEN and CDR2 SYDVKM. The CDR3 loop spans 13 amino acids. V was trimmed by 5 bases and J by 5 bases, leaving 12 bases between them. The CDR3, as DNA: TGTGCCAGCAGTCCCGGGAGATTTTATGGCTACACCTTC. Protein: CASSPGRFYGYTF.

V usage is TRBV15 and J usage is TRBJ2-1; TRBD2 aligns across 10 bases. The germline V gene has CDR1 LNHNV and CDR2 YYDKDF (reference sequence). This CDR3 comprises 18 residues. V gave up 5 bases and J gave up 0 bases; unmatched junction bases: 10. The CDR3 is CATSGYSGGPSSYNEQFF. DNA for the CDR3: TGTGCCACCAGCGGCTATAGCGGGGGGCCTAGCTCCTACAATGAGCAGTTCTTC. The full variable domain, completed using reference TRBV15 and TRBJ2-1, is DAMVIQNPRYQVTQFGKPVTLSCSQTLNHNVMYWYQQKSSQAPKLLFHYYDKDFNNEADTPDNFQSRRPNTSFCFLDIRSPGLGDTAMYLCATSGYSGGPSSYNEQFFGPGTRLTVL.